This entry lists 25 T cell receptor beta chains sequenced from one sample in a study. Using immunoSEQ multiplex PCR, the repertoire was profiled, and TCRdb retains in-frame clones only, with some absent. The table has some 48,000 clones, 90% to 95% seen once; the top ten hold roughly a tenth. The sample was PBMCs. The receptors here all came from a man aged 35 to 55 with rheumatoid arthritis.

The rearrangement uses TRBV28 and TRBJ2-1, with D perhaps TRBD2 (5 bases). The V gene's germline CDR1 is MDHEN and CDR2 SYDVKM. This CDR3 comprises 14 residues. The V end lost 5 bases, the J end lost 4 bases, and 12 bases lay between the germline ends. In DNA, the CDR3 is TGTGCCAGCAGTACTAGACTGGAGTACAATGAGCAGTTCTTC. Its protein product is CASSTRLEYNEQFF.

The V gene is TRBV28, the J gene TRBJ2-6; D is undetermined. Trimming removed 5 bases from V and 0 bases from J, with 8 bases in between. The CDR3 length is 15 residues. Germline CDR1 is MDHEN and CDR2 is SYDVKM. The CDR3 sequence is CASSAGSSGANVLTF. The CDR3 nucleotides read TGTGCCAGCAGTGCCGGCAGCTCTGGGGCCAACGTCCTGACTTTC.

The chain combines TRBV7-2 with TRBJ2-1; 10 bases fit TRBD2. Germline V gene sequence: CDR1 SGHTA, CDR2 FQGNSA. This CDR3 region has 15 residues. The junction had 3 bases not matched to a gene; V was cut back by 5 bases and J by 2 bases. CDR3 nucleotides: TGTGCCAGCAGCCCAGGACTAGCGGCCTACAATGAGCAGTTCTTC. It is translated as CASSPGLAAYNEQFF.

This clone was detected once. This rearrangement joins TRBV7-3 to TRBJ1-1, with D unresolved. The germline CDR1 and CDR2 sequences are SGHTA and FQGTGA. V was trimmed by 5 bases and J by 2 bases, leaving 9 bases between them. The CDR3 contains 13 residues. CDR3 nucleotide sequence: TGTGCCAGCAGCGCGACGGTAAACACTGAAGCTTTCTTT. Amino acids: CASSATVNTEAFF.

The CDR3: CATSRDLRGSNQPQHF. DNA of the CDR3: TGTGCCACCAGCAGAGATCTGCGCGGGAGCAATCAGCCCCAGCATTTT. V usage is TRBV15 and J usage is TRBJ1-5; no reliable D call. The CDR3 length is 16 residues. Between the trimmed V and J ends, which lost 0 bases and 1 base, there was a span of 10 bases. Germline V lookup: CDR1 LNHNV, CDR2 YYDKDF (reference sequence). The whole variable domain, remainder taken from reference TRBV15 and TRBJ1-5, is DAMVIQNPRYQVTQFGKPVTLSCSQTLNHNVMYWYQQKSSQAPKLLFHYYDKDFNNEADTPDNFQSRRPNTSFCFLDIRSPGLGDTAMYLCATSRDLRGSNQPQHFGDGTRLSIL.

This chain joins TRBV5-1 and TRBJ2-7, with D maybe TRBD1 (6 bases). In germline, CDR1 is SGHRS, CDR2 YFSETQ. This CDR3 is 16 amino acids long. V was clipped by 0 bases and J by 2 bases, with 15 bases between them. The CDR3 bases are TGCGCCAGCAGCTTGGCCGCAGGGGACCCAACCTACGAGCAGTACTTC. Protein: CASSLAAGDPTYEQYF.

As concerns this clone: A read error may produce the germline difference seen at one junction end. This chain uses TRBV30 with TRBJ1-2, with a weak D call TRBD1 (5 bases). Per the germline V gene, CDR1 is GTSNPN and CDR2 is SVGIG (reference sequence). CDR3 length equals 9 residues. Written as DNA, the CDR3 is TGTGCCTGGAGTGTTGTAGGGGTCTTC. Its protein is CAWSVVGVF.

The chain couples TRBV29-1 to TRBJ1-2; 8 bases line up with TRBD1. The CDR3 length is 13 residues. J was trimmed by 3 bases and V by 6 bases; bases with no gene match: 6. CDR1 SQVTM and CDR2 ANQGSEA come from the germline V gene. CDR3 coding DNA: TGCAGCGTCCGGACAGGGAGGGACTATGGCTACACCTTC. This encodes CSVRTGRDYGYTF.

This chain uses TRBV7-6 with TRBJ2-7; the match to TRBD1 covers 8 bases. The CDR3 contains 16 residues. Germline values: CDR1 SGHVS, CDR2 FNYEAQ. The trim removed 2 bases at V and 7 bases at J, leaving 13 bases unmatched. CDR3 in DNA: TGTGCCAGCAGCTTAACGGACAGGGTTGGGCCCTTTGAGCAGTACTTC. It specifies CASSLTDRVGPFEQYF.

The CDR3 coding sequence is TGTGCCAGCAGATCGATCCGAGGAACTGAAGCTTTCTTT. Its protein is CASRSIRGTEAFF. The chain uses TRBV12-3 or TRBV12-4 and TRBJ1-1; D remains ambiguous. V lost 6 bases and J lost 5, with 13 bases in between. The CDR3 has 13 amino acids.

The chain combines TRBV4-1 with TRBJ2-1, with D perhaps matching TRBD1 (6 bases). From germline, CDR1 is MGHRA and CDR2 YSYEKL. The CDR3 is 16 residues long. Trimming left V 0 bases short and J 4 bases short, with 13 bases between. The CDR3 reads CASSQDRTGRYNEQFF. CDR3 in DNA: TGCGCCAGCAGCCAAGATAGAACAGGGAGATACAATGAGCAGTTCTTC.

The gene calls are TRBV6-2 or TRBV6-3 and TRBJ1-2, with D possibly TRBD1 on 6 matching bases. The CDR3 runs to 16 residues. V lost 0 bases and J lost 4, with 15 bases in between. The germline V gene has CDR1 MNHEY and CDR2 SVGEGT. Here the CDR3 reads CASSYSSRDISYGYTF. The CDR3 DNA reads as TGTGCCAGCAGTTACTCTTCGCGGGACATCAGCTATGGCTACACCTTC.

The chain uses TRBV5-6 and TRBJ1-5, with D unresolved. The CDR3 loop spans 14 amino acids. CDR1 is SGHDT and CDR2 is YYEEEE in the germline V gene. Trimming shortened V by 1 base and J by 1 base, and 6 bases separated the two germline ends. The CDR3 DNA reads TGTGCCAGCAGCTTGATAGAAAGCAATCAGCCCCAGCATTTT. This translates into CASSLIESNQPQHF.

CDR3 in amino acids: CASRRQANTGELFF. The CDR3, as DNA: TGTGCCAGCAGGAGGCAGGCGAACACCGGGGAGCTGTTTTTT. V usage is TRBV11-2 and J usage is TRBJ2-2, with D unresolved. The V end lost 6 bases, the J end lost 0 bases, and 8 bases lay between the germline ends. Germline V gene sequence: CDR1 SGHAT, CDR2 FQNNGV. CDR3 size: 14 residues.

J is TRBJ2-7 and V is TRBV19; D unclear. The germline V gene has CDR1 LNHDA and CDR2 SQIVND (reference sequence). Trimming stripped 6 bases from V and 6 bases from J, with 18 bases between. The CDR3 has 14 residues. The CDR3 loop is CASSTIGSLREQYF. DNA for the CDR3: TGTGCCAGTAGCACTATCGGTTCCCTCCGCGAGCAGTACTTC.

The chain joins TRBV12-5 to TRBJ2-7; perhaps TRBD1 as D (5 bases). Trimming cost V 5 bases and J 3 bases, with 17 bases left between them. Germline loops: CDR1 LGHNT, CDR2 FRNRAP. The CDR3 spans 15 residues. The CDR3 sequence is CASGPVGAMDYEQYF. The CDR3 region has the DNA TGTGCTAGTGGTCCCGTTGGGGCTATGGACTACGAGCAGTACTTC.

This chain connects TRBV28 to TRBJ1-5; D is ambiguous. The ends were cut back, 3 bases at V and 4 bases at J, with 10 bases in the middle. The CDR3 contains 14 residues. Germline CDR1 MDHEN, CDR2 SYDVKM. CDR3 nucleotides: TGTGCCAGCAGTTTTCTGGACGATAATCAGCCCCAGCATTTT. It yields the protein CASSFLDDNQPQHF.

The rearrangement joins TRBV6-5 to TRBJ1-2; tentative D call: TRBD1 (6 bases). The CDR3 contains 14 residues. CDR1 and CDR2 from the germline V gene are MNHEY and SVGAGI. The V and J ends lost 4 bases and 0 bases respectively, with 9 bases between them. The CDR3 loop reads CASSSWTANYGYTF. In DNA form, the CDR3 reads TGTGCCAGCAGTTCCTGGACAGCTAACTATGGCTACACCTTC.

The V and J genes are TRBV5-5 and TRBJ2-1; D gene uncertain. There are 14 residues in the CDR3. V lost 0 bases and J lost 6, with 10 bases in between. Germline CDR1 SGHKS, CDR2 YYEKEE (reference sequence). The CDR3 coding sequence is TGTGCCAGCAGCTTGGCGGCGAACACCAATGAGCAGTTCTTC. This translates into CASSLAANTNEQFF.

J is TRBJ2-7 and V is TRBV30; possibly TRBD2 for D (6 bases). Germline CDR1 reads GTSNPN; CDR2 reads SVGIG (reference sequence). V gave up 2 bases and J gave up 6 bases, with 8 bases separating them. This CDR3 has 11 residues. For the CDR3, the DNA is TGTGCCTGGAGTCGGGGGAGCGAGCAGTACTTC. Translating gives CAWSRGSEQYF. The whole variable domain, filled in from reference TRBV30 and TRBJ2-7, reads SQTIHQWPATLVQPVGSPLSLECTVEGTSNPNLYWYRQAAGRGLQLLFYSVGIGQISSEVPQNLSASRPQDRQFILSSKKLLLSDSGFYLCAWSRGSEQYFGPGTRLTVT.

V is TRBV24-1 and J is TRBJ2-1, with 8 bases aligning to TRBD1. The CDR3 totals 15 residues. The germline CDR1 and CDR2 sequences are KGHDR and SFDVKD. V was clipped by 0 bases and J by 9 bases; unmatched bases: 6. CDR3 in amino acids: CATSDLVSGGAEQFF. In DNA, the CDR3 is TGTGCCACCAGTGATTTGGTTTCAGGGGGCGCTGAGCAGTTCTTC.

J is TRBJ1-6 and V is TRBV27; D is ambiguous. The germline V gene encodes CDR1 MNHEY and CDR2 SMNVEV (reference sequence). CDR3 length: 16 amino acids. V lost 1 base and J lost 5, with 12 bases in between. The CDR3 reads CASSLFKSSHNSPLHF. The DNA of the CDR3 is TGTGCCAGCAGTTTATTTAAGTCGTCACATAATTCACCCCTCCACTTT.

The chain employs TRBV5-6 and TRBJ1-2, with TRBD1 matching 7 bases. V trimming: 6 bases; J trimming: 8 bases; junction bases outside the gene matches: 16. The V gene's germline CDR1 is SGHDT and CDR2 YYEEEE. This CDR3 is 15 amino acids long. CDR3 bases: TGTGCCAGCACTCCTACACAGGGGCCTCTCGGGGGCTACACCTTC. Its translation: CASTPTQGPLGGYTF. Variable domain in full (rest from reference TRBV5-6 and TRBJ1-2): DAGVTQSPTHLIKTRGQQVTLRCSPKSGHDTVSWYQQALGQGPQFIFQYYEEEERQRGNFPDRFSGHQFPNYSSELNVNALLLGDSALYLCASTPTQGPLGGYTFGSGTRLTVV.

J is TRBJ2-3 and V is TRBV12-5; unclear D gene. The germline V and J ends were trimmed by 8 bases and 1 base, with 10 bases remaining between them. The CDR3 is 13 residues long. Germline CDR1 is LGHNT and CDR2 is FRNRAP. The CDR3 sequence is CASMRQGTDTQYF. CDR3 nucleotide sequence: TGTGCTAGTATGCGGCAGGGCACAGATACGCAGTATTTT.

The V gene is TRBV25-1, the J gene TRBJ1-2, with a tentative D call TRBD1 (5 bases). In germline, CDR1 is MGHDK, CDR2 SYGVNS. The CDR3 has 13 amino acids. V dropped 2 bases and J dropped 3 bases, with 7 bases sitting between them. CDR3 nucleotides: TGTGCCAGCAGTGAAACAGGCTACTATGGCTACACCTTC. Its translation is CASSETGYYGYTF.